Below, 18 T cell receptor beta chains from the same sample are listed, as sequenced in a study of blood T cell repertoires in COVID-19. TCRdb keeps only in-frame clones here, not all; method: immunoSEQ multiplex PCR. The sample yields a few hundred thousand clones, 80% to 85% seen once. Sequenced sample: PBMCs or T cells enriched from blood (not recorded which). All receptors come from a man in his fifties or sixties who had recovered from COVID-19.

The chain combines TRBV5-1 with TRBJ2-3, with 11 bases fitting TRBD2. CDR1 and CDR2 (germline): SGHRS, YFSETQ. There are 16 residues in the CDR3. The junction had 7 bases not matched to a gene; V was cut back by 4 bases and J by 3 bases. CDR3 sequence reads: CASSILAGVVTDTQYF. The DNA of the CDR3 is TGCGCCAGCAGCATACTAGCGGGGGTTGTTACAGATACGCAGTATTTT.

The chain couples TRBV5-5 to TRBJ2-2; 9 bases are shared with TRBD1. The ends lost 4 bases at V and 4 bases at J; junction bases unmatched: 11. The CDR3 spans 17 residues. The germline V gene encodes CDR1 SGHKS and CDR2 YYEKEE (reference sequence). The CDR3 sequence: CASSPTPQGAGTGELFF. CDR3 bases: TGTGCCAGCAGCCCAACTCCACAGGGGGCGGGCACCGGGGAGCTGTTTTTT. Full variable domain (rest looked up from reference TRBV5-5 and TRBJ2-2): DAGVTQSPTHLIKTRGQQVTLRCSPISGHKSVSWYQQVLGQGPQFIFQYYEKEERGRGNFPDRFSARQFPNYSSELNVNALLLGDSALYLCASSPTPQGAGTGELFFGEGSRLTVL.

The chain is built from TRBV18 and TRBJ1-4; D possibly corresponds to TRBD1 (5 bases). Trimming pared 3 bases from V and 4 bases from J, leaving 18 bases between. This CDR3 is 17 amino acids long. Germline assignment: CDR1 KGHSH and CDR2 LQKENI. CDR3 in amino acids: CASSPTESPFNNEKLFF. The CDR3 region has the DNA TGTGCCAGCTCACCGACAGAATCCCCCTTTAATAATGAAAAACTGTTTTTT.

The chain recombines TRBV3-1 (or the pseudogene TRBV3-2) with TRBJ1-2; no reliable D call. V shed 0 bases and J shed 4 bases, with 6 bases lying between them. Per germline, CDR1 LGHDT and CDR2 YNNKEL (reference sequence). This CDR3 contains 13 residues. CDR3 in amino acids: CASSQDEAYGYTF. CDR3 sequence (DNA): TGTGCCAGCAGCCAAGATGAGGCCTATGGCTACACCTTC.

The CDR3 spells CASRADRGYTGELFF. The CDR3 nucleotides are TGTGCCAGCAGAGCAGATCGGGGTTACACCGGGGAGCTGTTTTTT. The chain couples TRBV7-2 to TRBJ2-2, with D maybe TRBD2 (5 bases). V was clipped by 6 bases and J by 3 bases, with 14 bases between them. Germline CDR1 SGHTA, CDR2 FQGNSA. The CDR3 contains 15 residues.

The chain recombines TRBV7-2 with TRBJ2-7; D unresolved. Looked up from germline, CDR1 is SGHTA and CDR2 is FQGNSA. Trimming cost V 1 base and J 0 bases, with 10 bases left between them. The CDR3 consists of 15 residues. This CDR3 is CASSLGQATSYEQYF. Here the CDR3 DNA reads TGTGCCAGCAGCTTAGGGCAGGCCACCTCCTACGAGCAGTACTTC. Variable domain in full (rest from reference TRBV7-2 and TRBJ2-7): GAGVSQSPSNKVTEKGKDVELRCDPISGHTALYWYRQSLGQGLEFLIYFQGNSAPDKSGLPSDRFSAERTGGSVSTLTIQRTQQEDSAVYLCASSLGQATSYEQYFGPGTRLTVT.

CDR3 in amino acids: CASTRAGELFF. CDR3 nucleotides: TGTGCCAGTACACGGGCCGGGGAGCTGTTTTTT. V is TRBV19 and J is TRBJ2-2; D unresolved. Germline assignment: CDR1 LNHDA and CDR2 SQIVND (reference sequence). The CDR3 runs 11 residues. V lost 7 bases and J lost 6, with 6 bases in between.

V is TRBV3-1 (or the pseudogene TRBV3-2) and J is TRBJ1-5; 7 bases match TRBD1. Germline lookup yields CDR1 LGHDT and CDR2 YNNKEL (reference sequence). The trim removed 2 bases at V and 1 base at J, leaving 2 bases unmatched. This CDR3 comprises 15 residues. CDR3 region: CASSQTTGSNQPQHF. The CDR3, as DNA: TGTGCCAGCAGCCAAACGACAGGGAGCAATCAGCCCCAGCATTTT.

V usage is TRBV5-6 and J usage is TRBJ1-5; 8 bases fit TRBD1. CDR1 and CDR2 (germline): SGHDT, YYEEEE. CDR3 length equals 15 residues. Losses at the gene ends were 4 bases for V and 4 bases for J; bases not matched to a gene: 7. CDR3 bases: TGTGCCAGCAGCCCCGACAGGGGAGGTAATCAGCCCCAGCATTTT. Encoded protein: CASSPDRGGNQPQHF.

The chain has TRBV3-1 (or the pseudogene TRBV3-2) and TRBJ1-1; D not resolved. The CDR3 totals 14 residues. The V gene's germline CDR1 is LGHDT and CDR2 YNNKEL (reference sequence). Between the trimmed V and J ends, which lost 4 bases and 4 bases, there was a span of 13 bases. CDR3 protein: CASSPPSVPTEAFF. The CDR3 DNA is TGTGCCAGCAGCCCCCCTTCGGTTCCCACTGAAGCTTTCTTT.

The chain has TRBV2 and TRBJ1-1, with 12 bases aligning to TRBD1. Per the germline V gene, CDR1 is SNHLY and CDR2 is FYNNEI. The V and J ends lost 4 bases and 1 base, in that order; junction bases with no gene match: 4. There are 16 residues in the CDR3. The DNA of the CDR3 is TGTGCCAGCAGTGGGGACAGGGGGCTAGGGAACACTGAAGCTTTCTTT. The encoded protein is CASSGDRGLGNTEAFF.

CDR3 sequence: CASRTEVNYGYTF. The CDR3, as DNA: TGTGCCAGTAGGACAGAAGTAAACTATGGCTACACCTTC. The V gene is TRBV19, the J gene TRBJ1-2, with D possibly being TRBD1 (5 bases). Trimming cost V 6 bases and J 2 bases, with 10 bases left between them. Germline loops: CDR1 LNHDA, CDR2 SQIVND (reference sequence). The CDR3 has 13 amino acids. The full variable domain, its missing parts supplied by reference TRBV19 and TRBJ1-2, is DGGITQSPKYLFRKEGQNVTLSCEQNLNHDAMYWYRQDPGQGLRLIYYSQIVNDFQKGDIAEGYSVSREKKESFPLTVTSAQKNPTAFYLCASRTEVNYGYTFGSGTRLTVV.

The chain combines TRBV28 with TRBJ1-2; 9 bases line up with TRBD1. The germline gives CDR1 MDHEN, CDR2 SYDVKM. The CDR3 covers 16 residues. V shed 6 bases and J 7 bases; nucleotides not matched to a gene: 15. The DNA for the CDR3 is TGTGCCAGCAGGAGAACCGGGACAGGGAATCTTTTTGGCTACACCTTC. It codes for CASRRTGTGNLFGYTF.

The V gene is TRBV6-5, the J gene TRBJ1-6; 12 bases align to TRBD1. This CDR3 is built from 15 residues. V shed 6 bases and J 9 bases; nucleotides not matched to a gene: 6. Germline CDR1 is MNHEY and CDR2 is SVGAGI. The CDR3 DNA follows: TGTGCCAGCAGCATGGGACAGGGGGCTATTTCACCCCTCCACTTT. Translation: CASSMGQGAISPLHF.

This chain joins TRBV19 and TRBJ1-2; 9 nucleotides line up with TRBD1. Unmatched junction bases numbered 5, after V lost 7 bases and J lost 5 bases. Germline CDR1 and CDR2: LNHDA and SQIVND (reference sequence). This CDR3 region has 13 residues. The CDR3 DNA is TGTGCCAGTAAGGGGGGGACAGGGTATGGCTACACCTTC. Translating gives CASKGGTGYGYTF.

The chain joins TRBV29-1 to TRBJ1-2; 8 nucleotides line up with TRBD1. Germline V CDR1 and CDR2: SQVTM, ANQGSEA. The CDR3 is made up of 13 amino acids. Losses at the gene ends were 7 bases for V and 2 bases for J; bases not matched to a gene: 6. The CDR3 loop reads CSGGQGLNYGYTF. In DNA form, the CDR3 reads TGCAGCGGTGGACAGGGTTTAAACTATGGCTACACCTTC.

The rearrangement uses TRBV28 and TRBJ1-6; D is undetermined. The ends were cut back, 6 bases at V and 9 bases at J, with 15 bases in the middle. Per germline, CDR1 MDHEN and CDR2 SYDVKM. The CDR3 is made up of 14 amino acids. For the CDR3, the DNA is TGTGCCAGCAGAAGCCAGGTCGTCAGTTCACCCCTCCACTTT. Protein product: CASRSQVVSSPLHF.

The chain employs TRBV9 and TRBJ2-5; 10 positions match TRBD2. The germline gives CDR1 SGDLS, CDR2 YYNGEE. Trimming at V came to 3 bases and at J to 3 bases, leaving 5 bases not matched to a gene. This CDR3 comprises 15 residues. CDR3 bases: TGTGCCAGCAGCGCCCGAGCGGGGGGGAAAGAGACCCAGTACTTC. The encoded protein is CASSARAGGKETQYF.